These T cell receptor beta chains were read from a single sample in a study of T cells in localized non-small cell lung cancer. This table comes from immunoSEQ multiplex PCR, and its TCRdb copy is limited to in-frame clones, with some not included. The data show over a thousand clones, about 25% seen once. The source material was lung tumor tissue, sampled before any cancer treatment. The receptors were sampled from a woman aged 40-69 years with stage I lung adenocarcinoma. Each CDR3 is given with its conserved first and last residue. D genes are given only for firm matches. Not all rows give a size; the values are once, few, many and, for expanded clones, a class.

abundance	d_gene	j_gene	v_gene	CDR3nt	CDR3aa
large	-	TRBJ1-4	TRBV11-3	TGTGCCAGCAGCTTAATGTGGACAGAGGGTGAAAAACTGTTTTTT	CASSLMWTEGEKLFF
large	-	TRBJ1-1	TRBV11-3	TGTGCCAGCAGCTTTGGATTCCTCAACACTGAAGCTTTCTTT	CASSFGFLNTEAFF
few	-	TRBJ1-4	TRBV23-1	TGCGCCAGCAGCCAGGCTGAAAACAGGAATGAAAAACTGTTTTTT	CASSQAENRNEKLFF
few	-	TRBJ1-6	TRBV18	TGTGCCAGCTCACCACCGGGACATCTTTCACCCCTCCACTTT	CASSPPGHLSPLHF
-	-	TRBJ2-1	TRBV11-3	TGTGCCAGCAGCTTAATTGGTTCTCCCTACAATGAGCAGTTCTTC	CASSLIGSPYNEQFF
-	-	TRBJ2-2	TRBV6-8	TGTGCCAGCAGTTACTCGATCTACAGGGCAAGCGGGGAGCTGTTTTTT	CASSYSIYRASGELFF
-	TRBD1	TRBJ1-2	TRBV15	TGTGCCACCAGCAGAGGGACAGGGGGTTACTATGGCTACACCTTC	CATSRGTGGYYGYTF
-	-	TRBJ2-2	TRBV7-7	TGTGCCAGCAGCTTGTTCAGGGTCTTGAGCACCGGGGAGCTGTTTTTT	CASSLFRVLSTGELFF
large	-	TRBJ1-2	TRBV6-8	TGTGCCAGCATCTCGGGGGTAGAAGCGGGCTACACCTTC	CASISGVEAGYTF
once	-	TRBJ2-7	TRBV12-5	TGTGCTAGTGGTTTGGTATACGACAGATCAAACGAGCAGTACTTC	CASGLVYDRSNEQYF
hyperexpanded	TRBD1	TRBJ1-4	TRBV6-8	TGTGCCAGCAGCGGCGGACAGGGGAGGGAGGAAAAACTGTTTTTT	CASSGGQGREEKLFF
-	-	TRBJ1-2	TRBV9	TGTGCCAGCAGTGAAGTCCCGGGACGACTGAGCGGCTACACCTTC	CASSEVPGRLSGYTF
-	-	TRBJ1-1	TRBV29-1	TGCAGCGTTGAATGGCAGGGATTGAACACTGAAGCTTTCTTT	CSVEWQGLNTEAFF
few	-	TRBJ2-7	TRBV7-5	TGTGCCAGCAGCTTACCCTTATTTGACAGGGGTTACTCCTACGAGCAGTACTTC	CASSLPLFDRGYSYEQYF
few	TRBD1	TRBJ2-3	TRBV6-8	TGTGCCAGCAGTTGGAAGACAGGGGGACCAGATACGCAGTATTTT	CASSWKTGGPDTQYF
-	-	TRBJ1-1	TRBV2	TGTGCCAGCAGCACCGGGACAATGAACACTGAAGCTTTCTTT	CASSTGTMNTEAFF
once	-	TRBJ2-5	TRBV29-1	TGCAGCGTTGAAGGGGCAGGAGCGCGGCAAGAGACCCAGTACTTC	CSVEGAGARQETQYF
few	-	TRBJ1-5	TRBV6-8	TGTGCCAGCAGTTCCTTCGGTCATAGCAATCAGCCCCAGCATTTT	CASSSFGHSNQPQHF
few	-	TRBJ2-7	TRBV29-1	TGCAGCGTTCTAAACCCGGGGAGCGATTACGAGCAGTACTTC	CSVLNPGSDYEQYF
few	-	TRBJ2-5	TRBV6-8	TGTGCCAGCAGTTATCGGATGACAGAGACCCAGTACTTC	CASSYRMTETQYF
large	-	TRBJ1-6	TRBV5-3	TGTGCCAGAAGCTTGGTTTTTGGCAGCGGGCCCTATAATTCACCCCTCCACTTT	CARSLVFGSGPYNSPLHF
large	TRBD1	TRBJ1-1	TRBV11-3	TGTGCCAGCAGCTTAGTTCCGGACAGGGTCCCCTTGATGAACACTGAAGCTTTCTTT	CASSLVPDRVPLMNTEAFF
few	-	TRBJ2-7	TRBV28	TGTGCCAGCAGTCCCGGAGGGGGATCTGGAGAGCAGTACTTC	CASSPGGGSGEQYF
-	-	TRBJ1-2	TRBV18	TGTGCCAGCTCAAAACGGGACGGAACCTATGGCTACACCTTC	CASSKRDGTYGYTF
few	-	TRBJ1-1	TRBV14	TGTGCCAGCCTACCGTGGGGGAATTTTCTGACTGAAGCTTTCTTT	CASLPWGNFLTEAFF
-	-	TRBJ2-4	TRBV19	TGTGCCAGTAGTATGGGGGTAGGGCTTCGAGAAAGCATTCAGTACTTC	CASSMGVGLRESIQYF
-	TRBD1	TRBJ1-1	TRBV5-1	TGCGCCAGCAGATTTCCGGACAGGGACAACACTGAAGCTTTCTTT	CASRFPDRDNTEAFF
few	TRBD1	TRBJ1-6	TRBV6-8	TGTGCCAGCAGTCGCCCGACAGGGGAAAATTCACCCCTCCACTTT	CASSRPTGENSPLHF
-	-	TRBJ1-1	TRBV19	TGTGCCAGTATTACTTGGGGAGGGACTGAAGCTTTCTTT	CASITWGGTEAFF